One TCR beta chain is described in this entry. Antigen specificity is unknown. This entry comes from a study of Ad26.COV2.S vaccination and SARS-CoV-2 variants. Study-level information: Ad26.COV2.S given intramuscularly, once or twice 56 days apart. Findings of the study overall: Analyses that measured TCR breadth and depth may have underestimated total T cell responses. It was found that vaccine and placebo recipients had similar non-spike TCR breadth.

Method: immunoSEQ multiplex PCR; TCRdb's copy keeps in-frame clones and lacks some. The profile shows around 370,000 clones, approximately 81% of them singletons. Treatment: some 20 received Ad26.COV2.S at low or high dose, single or two shots; 5 received placebo; per-sample allocation not given. On day 63 after the first injection, vaccine and placebo recipients gave samples. Recruitment in Boston yielded a donor of adult age, 18-55 years. V was trimmed by 5 bases and J by 8 bases, leaving 21 bases between them. CDR3 length equals 14 residues. CDR1 is GTSNPN and CDR2 is SVGIG in the germline V gene (reference sequence).

The rearrangement joins TRBV30 to TRBJ1-2; D may be TRBD1 (5 bases). The sequencing used peripheral blood, collected in a trial of Ad26.COV2.S vaccine versus placebo. The TCR originated in a person between 18 and 65 years old who received the Ad26.COV2.S COVID-19 vaccine or a placebo. The CDR3 region has the DNA TGTGCCTGGGTCGGGAGGGCAGGGATACCCGGCTACACCTTC. Translation: CAWVGRAGIPGYTF.